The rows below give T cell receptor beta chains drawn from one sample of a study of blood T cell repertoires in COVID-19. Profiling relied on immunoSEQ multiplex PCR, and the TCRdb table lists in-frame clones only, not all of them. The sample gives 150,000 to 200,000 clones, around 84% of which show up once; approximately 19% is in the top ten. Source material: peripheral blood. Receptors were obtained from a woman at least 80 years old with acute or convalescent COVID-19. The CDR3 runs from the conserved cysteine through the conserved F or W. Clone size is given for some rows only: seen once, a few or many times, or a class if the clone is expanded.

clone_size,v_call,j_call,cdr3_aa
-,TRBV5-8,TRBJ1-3,CASSLYGASSGNTIYF
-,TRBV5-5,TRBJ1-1,CATGGRNTEAFF
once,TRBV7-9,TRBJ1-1,CASSLGGLNTEAFF
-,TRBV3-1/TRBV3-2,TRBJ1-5,CASSSGRGITGQPQHF
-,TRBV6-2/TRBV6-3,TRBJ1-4,CASSSRWTNEKLFF
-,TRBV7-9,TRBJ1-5,CASSSGGALQPQHF
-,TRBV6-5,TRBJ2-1,CASWGFGEGGSEQFF
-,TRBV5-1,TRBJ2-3,CASSGGQGGTDTQYF
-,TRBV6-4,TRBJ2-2,CASMSANTGELFF
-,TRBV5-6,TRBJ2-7,CASSLEWTGIVYEQYF
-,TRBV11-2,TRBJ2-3,CASSYAGGPDTQYF
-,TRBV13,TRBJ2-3,CASSLFRDRVTDTQYF
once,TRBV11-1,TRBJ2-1,CASSLSPTGGQNEQFF
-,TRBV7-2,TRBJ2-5,CASSLWGGGETQYF
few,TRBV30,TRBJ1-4,CAWRSKGQQVVEKLFF
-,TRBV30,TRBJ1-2,CAQRERVYGYTF
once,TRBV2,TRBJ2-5,CASSEAPLRNLYF
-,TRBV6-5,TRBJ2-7,CASSYSARSMSYEQYF
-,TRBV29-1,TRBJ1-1,CSVDLTGLNTEAFF
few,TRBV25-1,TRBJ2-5,CASSGSVRAQYF
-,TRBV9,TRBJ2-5,CASSPSPTVKETQYF
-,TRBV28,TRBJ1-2,CASSLLAGGQGINYGYTF
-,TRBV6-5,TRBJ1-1,CASSYLQGNTEAFF
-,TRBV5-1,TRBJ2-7,CASSLAGGGVYEQYF
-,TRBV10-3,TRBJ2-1,CAISESLTSGSNEQFF
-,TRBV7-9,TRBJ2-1,CASSPFRGGINEQFF
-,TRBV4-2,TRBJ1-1,CASSQELQGFPEAFF
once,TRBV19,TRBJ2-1,CASWPSSSYNEQFF
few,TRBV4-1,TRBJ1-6,CASSRPRSSYNSPLHF
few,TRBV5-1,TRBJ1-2,CASSLQGANYGYTF
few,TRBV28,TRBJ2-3,CASSGRALDTQYF
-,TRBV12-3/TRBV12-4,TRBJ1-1,CASSPTGYTEAFF
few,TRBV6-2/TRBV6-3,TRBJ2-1,CASTYASAPIDEQFF
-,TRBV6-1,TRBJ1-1,CASSERGLGTTEAFF
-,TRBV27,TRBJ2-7,CASSASAGPYEQYF
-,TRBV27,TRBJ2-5,CASSPAGLRDGETQYF
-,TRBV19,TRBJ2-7,CASRARDRDYEQYF
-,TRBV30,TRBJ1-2,CLGTKANYGYTF
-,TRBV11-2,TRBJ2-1,CASSLRRRRNNEQFF
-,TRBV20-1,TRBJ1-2,CSATGSYGYTF